Detailed here is one T cell receptor beta chain. Its target is not known. This sample is part of a study of T cells after yellow fever vaccination. Overall study results and limits: Re-detected after boosting: most primary clones, about 95% of CD4 and 80% to 90% of CD8.

TCRdb called the 5' RACE reads again in MiXCR, with one record for every CDR3 protein. The sample includes under 700,000 distinct CDR3 sequences, about 17% of them seen just once. The V and J ends lost 4 bases and 6 bases respectively, with 18 bases between them. Looked up from germline, CDR1 is SGHVS and CDR2 is FNYEAQ. The CDR3 is 16 amino acids. This chain links TRBV7-6 with TRBJ1-4; D not resolved. The sequencing used PBMCs, collected less than 6 days after the first yellow fever vaccination. This receptor was identified in a young man who received the YFV17D yellow fever vaccine. CDR3 region: CASSSDYDTLDEKLFF. Written as DNA, the CDR3 is TGTGCCAGCAGCTCAGACTATGACACCTTGGATGAAAAACTGTTTTTT.